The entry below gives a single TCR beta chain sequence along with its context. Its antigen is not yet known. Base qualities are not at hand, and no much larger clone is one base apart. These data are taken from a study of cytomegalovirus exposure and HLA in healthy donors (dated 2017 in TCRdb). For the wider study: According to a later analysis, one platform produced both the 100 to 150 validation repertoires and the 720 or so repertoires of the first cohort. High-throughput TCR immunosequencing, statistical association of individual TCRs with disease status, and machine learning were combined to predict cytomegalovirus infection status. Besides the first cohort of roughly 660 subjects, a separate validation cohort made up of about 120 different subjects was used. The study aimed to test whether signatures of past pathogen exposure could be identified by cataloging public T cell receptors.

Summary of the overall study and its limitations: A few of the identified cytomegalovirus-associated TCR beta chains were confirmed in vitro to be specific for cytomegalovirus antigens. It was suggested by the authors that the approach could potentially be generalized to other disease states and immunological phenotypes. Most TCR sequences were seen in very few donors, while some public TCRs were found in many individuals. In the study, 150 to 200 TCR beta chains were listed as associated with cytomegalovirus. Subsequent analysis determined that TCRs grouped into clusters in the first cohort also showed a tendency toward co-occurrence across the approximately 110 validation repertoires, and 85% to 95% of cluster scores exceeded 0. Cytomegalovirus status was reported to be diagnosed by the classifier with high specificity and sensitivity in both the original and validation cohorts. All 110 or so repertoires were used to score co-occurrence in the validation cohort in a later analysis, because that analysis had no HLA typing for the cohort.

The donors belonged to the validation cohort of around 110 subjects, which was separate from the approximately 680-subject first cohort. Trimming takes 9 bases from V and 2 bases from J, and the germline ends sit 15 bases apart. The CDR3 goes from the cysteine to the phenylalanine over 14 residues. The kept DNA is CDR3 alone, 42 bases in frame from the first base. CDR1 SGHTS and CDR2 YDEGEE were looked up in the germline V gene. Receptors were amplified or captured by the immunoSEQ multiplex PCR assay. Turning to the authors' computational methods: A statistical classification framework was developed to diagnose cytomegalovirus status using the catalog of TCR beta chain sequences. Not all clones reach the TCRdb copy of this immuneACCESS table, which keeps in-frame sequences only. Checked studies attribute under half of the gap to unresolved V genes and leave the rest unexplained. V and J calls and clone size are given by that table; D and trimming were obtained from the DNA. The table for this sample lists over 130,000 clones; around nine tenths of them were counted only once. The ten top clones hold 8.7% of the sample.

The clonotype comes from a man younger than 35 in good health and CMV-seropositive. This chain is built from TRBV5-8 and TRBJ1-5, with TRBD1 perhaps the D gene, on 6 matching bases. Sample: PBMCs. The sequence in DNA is TGTGCCACTCGGGGGGCACGAGGCAATCAGCCCCAGCATTTT. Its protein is CATRGARGNQPQHF.